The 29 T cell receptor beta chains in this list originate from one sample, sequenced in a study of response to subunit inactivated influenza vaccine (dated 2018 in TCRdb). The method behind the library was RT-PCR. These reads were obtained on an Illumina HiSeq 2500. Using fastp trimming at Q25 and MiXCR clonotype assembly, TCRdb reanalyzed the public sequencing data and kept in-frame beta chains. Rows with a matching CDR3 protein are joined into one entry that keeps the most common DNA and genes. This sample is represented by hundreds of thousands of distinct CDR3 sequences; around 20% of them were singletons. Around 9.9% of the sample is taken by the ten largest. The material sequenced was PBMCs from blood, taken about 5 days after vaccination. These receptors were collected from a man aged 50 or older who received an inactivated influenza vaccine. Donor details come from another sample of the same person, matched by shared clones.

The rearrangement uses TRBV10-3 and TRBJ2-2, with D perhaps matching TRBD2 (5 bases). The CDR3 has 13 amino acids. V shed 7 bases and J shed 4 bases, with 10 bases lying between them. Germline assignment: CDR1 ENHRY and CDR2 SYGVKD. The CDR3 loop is CAIMRDGTGELFF. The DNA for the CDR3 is TGTGCCATCATGAGGGATGGCACCGGGGAGCTGTTTTTT.

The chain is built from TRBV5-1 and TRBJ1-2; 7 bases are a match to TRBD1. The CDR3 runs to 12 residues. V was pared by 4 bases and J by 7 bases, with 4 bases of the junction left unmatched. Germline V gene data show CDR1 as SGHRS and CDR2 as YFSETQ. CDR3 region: CASSETGTGYTF. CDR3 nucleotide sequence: TGCGCCAGCAGCGAGACAGGGACTGGCTACACCTTC.

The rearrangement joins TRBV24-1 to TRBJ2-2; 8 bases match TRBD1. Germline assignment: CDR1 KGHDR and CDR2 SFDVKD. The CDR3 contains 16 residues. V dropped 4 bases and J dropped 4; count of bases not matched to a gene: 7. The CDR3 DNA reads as TGTGCCACCAGTGACCCCAGGGGGCGCGGCACCGGGGAGCTGTTTTTT. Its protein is CATSDPRGRGTGELFF.

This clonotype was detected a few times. As DNA, the CDR3 is TGTGCCAGCATCCCAGGGCTGTACCAAGAGACCCAGTACTTC. Protein product: CASIPGLYQETQYF. V usage is TRBV5-8 and J usage is TRBJ2-5; possible D gene TRBD1, 5 bases. CDR1 and CDR2 (germline): SGHTS, YDEGEE. The V end lost 6 bases, the J end lost 0 bases, and 12 bases lay between the germline ends. The CDR3 totals 14 residues.

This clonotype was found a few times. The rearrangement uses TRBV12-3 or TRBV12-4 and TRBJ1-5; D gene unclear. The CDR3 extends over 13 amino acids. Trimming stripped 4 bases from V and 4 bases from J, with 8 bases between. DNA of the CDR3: TGTGCCAGCAGTTCGAGGAGAAATCAGCCCCAGCATTTT. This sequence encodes CASSSRRNQPQHF.

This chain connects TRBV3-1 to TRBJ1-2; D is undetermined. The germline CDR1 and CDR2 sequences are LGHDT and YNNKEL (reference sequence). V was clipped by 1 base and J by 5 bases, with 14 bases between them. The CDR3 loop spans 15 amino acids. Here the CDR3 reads CASSQVASDTYGYTF. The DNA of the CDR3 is TGTGCCAGCAGCCAAGTAGCCTCGGATACATATGGCTACACCTTC.

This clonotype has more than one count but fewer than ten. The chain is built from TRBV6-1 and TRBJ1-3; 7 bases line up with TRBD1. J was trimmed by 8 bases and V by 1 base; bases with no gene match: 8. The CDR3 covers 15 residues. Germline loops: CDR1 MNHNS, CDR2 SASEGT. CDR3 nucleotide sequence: TGTGCCAGCAGTGAAGACCCGACAGGGTTGGACACCATATATTTT. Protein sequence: CASSEDPTGLDTIYF.

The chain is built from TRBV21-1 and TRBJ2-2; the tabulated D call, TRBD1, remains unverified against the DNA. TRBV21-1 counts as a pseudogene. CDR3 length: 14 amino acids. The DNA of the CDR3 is TGTGCCAGCACGGGGCAGGGAACCACCGGGGAGCTGTTTTTT. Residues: CASTGQGTTGELFF.

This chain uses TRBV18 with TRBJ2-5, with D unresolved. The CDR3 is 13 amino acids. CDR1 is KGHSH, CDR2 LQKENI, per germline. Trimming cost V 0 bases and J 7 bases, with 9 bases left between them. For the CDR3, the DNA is TGTGCCAGCTCACCACCGTCAAAGGCGACCCAGTACTTC. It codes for CASSPPSKATQYF.

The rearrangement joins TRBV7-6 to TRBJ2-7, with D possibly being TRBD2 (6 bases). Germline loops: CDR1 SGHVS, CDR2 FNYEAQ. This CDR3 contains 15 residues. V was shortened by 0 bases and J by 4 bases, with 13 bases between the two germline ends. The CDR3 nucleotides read TGTGCCAGCAGCTTAGCAGGAGGGGTTAGTTACGAGCAGTACTTC. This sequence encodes CASSLAGGVSYEQYF.

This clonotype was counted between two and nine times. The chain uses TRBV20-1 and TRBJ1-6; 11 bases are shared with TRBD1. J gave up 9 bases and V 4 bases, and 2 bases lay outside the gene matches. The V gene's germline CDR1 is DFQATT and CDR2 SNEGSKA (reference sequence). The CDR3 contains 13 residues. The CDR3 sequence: CSATGQGGSPLHF. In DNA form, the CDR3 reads TGCAGTGCTACGGGACAGGGGGGTTCACCCCTCCACTTT.

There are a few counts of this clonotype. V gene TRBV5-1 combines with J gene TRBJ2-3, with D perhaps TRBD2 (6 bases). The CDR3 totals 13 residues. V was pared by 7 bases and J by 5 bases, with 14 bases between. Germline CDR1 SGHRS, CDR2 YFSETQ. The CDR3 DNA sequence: TGCGCCAGCCGTTCGTCTAGCGAAGATACGCAGTATTTT. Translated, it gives CASRSSSEDTQYF.

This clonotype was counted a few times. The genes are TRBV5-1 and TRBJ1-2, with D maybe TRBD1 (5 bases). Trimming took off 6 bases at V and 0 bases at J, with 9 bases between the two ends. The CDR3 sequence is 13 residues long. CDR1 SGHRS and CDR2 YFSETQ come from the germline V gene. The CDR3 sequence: CASTQGANYGYTF. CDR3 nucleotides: TGCGCCAGCACCCAGGGAGCTAACTATGGCTACACCTTC. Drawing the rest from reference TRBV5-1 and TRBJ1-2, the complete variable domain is KAGVTQTPRYLIKTRGQQVTLSCSPISGHRSVSWYQQTPGQGLQFLFEYFSETQRNKGNFPGRFSGRQFSNSRSEMNVSTLELGDSALYLCASTQGANYGYTFGSGTRLTVV.

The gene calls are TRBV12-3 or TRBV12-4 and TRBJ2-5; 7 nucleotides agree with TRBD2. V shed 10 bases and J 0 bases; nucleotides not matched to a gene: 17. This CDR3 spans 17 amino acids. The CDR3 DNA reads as TGTGCCACCTCCGGCGGGAGACTCCCACTGTACCAAGAGACCCAGTACTTC. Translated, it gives CATSGGRLPLYQETQYF.

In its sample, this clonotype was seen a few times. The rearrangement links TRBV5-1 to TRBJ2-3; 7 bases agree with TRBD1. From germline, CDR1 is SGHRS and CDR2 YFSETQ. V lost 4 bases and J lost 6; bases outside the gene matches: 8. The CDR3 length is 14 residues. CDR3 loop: CASSLQGHGDTQYF. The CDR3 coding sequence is TGCGCCAGCAGCCTACAGGGGCATGGGGATACGCAGTATTTT.

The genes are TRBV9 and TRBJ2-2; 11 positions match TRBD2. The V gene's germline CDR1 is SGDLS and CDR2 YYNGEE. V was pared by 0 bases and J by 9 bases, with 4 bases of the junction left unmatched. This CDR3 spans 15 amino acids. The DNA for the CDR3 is TGTGCCAGCAGCGTAGGACTAGCGGGAACCAGGGAGCTGTTTTTT. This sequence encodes CASSVGLAGTRELFF.

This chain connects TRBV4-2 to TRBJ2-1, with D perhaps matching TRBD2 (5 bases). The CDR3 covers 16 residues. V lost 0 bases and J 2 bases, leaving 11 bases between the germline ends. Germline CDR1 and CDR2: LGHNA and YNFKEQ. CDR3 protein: CASSQEAQRTYNEQFF. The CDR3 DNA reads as TGTGCCAGCAGCCAAGAGGCCCAGCGGACCTACAATGAGCAGTTCTTC.

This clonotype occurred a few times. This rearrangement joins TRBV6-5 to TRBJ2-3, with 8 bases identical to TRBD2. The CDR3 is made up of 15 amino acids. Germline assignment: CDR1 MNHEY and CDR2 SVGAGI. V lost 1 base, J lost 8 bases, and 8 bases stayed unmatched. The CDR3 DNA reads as TGTGCCAGCAGTTACTTAACTAGCGGTCCGGCTACGCAGTATTTT. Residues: CASSYLTSGPATQYF.

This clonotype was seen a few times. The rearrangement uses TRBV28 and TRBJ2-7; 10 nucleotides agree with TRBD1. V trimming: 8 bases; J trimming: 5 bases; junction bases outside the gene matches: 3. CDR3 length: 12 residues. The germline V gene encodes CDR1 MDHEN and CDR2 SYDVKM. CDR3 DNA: TGTGCCAGCCGGGACAGGGGAGACGAGCAGTACTTC. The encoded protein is CASRDRGDEQYF.

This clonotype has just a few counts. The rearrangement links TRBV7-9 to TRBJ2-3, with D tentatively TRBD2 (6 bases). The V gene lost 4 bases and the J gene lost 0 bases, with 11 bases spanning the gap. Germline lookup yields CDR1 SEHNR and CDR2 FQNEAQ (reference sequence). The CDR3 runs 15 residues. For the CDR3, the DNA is TGTGCCAGCAGCTCCTCAGGGACTAGCACAGATACGCAGTATTTT. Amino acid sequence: CASSSSGTSTDTQYF.

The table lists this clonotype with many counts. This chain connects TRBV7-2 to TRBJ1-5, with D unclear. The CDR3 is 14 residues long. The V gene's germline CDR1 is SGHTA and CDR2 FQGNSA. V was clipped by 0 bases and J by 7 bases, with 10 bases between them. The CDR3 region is CASSLARVAQPQHF. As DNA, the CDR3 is TGTGCCAGCAGCTTAGCTAGGGTAGCGCAGCCCCAGCATTTT.

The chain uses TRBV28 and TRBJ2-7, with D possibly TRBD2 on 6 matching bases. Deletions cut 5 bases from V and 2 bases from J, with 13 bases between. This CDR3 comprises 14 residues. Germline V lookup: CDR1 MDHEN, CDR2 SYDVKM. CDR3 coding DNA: TGTGCCAGCAGTGGGGCGGGATCCCCCTACGAGCAGTACTTC. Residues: CASSGAGSPYEQYF.

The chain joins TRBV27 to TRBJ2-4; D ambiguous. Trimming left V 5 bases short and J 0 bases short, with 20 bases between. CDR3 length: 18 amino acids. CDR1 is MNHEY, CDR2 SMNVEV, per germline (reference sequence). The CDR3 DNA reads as TGTGCCAGCAGTCCCCTTTTCGCCAACCTTCTAGCCAAAAACATTCAGTACTTC. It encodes CASSPLFANLLAKNIQYF.

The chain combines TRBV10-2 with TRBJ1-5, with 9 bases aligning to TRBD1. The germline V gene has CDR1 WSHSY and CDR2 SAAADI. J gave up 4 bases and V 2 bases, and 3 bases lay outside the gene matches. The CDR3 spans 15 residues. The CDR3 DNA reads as TGCGCCAGCAGTGAGGGGGACAGGGAAAATCAGCCCCAGCATTTT. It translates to CASSEGDRENQPQHF.

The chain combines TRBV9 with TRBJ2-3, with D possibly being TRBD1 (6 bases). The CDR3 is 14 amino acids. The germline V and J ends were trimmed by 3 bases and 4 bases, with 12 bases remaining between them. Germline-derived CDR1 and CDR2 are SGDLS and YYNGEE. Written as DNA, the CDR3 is TGTGCCAGCAGCGAGGGGGATTATGCAGATACGCAGTATTTT. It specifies CASSEGDYADTQYF.

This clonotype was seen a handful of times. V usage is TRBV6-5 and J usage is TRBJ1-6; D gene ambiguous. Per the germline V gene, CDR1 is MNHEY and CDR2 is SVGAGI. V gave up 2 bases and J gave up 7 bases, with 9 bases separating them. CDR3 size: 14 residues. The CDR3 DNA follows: TGTGCCAGCAGTTACGTGTCAGCGAATTCACCCCTCCACTTT. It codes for CASSYVSANSPLHF.

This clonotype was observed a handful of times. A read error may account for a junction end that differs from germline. The CDR3 loop reads CSASRRGSGPPGTF. As DNA, the CDR3 is TGCAGTGCTAGCCGCCGTGGATCGGGGCCCCCGGGCACGTTC. The rearrangement links TRBV20-1 to TRBJ2-7; the D gene could be TRBD1 or TRBD2 (5 bases each). Per germline, CDR1 DFQATT and CDR2 SNEGSKA (reference sequence). The CDR3 spans 14 residues.

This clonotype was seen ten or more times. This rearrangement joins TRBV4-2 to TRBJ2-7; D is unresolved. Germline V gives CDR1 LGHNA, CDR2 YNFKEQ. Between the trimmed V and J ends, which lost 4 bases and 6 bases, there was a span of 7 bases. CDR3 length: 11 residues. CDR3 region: CASSPGSEQYF. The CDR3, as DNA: TGTGCCAGCAGCCCCGGGTCCGAGCAGTACTTC.

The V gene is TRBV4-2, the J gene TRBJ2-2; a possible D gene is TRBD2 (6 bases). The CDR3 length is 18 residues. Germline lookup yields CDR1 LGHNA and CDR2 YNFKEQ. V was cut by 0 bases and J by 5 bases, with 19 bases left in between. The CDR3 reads CASSQEVIRGAGTGELFF. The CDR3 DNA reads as TGTGCCAGCAGCCAAGAAGTGATCCGGGGCGCGGGAACCGGGGAGCTGTTTTTT.